This T cell receptor (beta chain) was recorded in a study of T-cell memory formation after mild COVID-19. Study results and limitations: The finding that pre-infection memory included some responding clones suggested that cross-reactive memory joined. Later expanders leaned CD4+, whereas day 15 to 85 contracting clones were balanced CD4/CD8. Most CD4+ clones that shrank were in CM and EM, while CD8+ ones turned up in EMRA.

This clonotype has a handful of counts. Its antigen remains unknown. TCRdb recomputed calls from the 5' RACE reads with MiXCR, one row per CDR3 protein. The data show approximately 440,000 distinct CDR3 sequences, about 19% seen once. Trimming took 1 base from V and 0 from J, leaving 16 bases between them. There are 19 residues in the CDR3. Germline V gene data show CDR1 as LNHNV and CDR2 as YYDKDF (reference sequence). Source material: PBMCs or a T cell subset sorted from them (not recorded which). The genes are TRBV15 and TRBJ2-6; the D is unclear. The clonotype comes from an adult woman who had mild COVID-19 (a few samples of this study predate the infection). Cell type and time point are not known. The CDR3 DNA sequence: TGTGCCACCAGCAGAGTTTCGGTCGGAAGGGCCTCTGGGGCCAACGTCCTGACTTTC. Translating gives CATSRVSVGRASGANVLTF.